One sample yielded the 23 T cell receptor beta chains listed below, sequenced in a study of regulatory T cells in long-lasting Graves disease. Arm-PCR of CDR3 regions and iRepertoire HTBI primers were used to build TCR beta libraries. TCRdb re-called the multiplex PCR reads with MiXCR, one entry per CDR3 protein. The repertoire holds hundreds of thousands of distinct CDR3 sequences, about 16% seen once, with around 25% in the top ten. Indicated time point: newly diagnosed GD, antithyroid drugs for less than 3 months. From PBMCs, RNA was extracted and then used to make the TCR library. This same sample was also part of a study on T cells in Graves' hyperthyroidism and ophthalmopathy.

The specimen was peripheral blood mononuclear cells (PBMCs), collected at new diagnosis, from a patient treated with antithyroid drugs. The receptors were sampled from a woman aged 35-65 years with Graves disease.

This clonotype has more than one count but fewer than ten. The chain is built from TRBV13 and TRBJ2-3, with D maybe TRBD2 (6 bases). Looked up from germline, CDR1 is PRHDT and CDR2 is FYEKMQ (reference sequence). V dropped 6 bases and J dropped 9 bases, with 19 bases sitting between them. This CDR3 spans 14 amino acids. The CDR3 is CASSQPGSAGTQYF. CDR3 nucleotide sequence: TGTGCCAGCAGTCAACCCGGGAGTGCAGGGACGCAGTATTTT.

The chain couples TRBV5-1 to TRBJ2-7; 9 positions agree with TRBD2. V trimming: 2 bases; J trimming: 0 bases; junction bases outside the gene matches: 6. From germline, CDR1 is SGHRS and CDR2 YFSETQ. The CDR3 runs 16 residues. The CDR3 DNA follows: TGCGCCAGCAGCTTCCTTAGCGGGGGCCTCTCCTACGAGCAGTACTTC. It yields the protein CASSFLSGGLSYEQYF.

This clonotype has a handful of counts. The chain uses TRBV30 and TRBJ2-2; TRBD2 might be the D (6 bases). The CDR3 length is 12 residues. V was shortened by 3 bases and J by 7 bases, with 9 bases between the two germline ends. The V gene's germline CDR1 is GTSNPN and CDR2 SVGIG (reference sequence). CDR3 bases: TGTGCCTGGAGGCGGGACGGCGGGGAGCTGTTTTTT. Residues: CAWRRDGGELFF.

The chain employs TRBV20-1 and TRBJ1-3; D might be TRBD1 (5 bases). The CDR3 runs 17 residues. Germline V gene data show CDR1 as DFQATT and CDR2 as SNEGSKA (reference sequence). V gave up 7 bases and J gave up 3 bases, with 25 bases separating them. CDR3 residues: CSDHPGGWGICGNTIYF. The CDR3 coding sequence is TGCAGTGACCACCCTGGGGGTTGGGGGATCTGTGGAAACACCATATATTTT.

This clonotype was found many times. V and J are TRBV20-1 and TRBJ1-6; TRBD1 might be the D (6 bases). Between the trimmed V and J ends, which lost 6 bases and 2 bases, there was a span of 14 bases. Germline V gene data show CDR1 as DFQATT and CDR2 as SNEGSKA (reference sequence). This CDR3 spans 15 amino acids. CDR3 in amino acids: CSAFSQGTYNSPLHF. DNA of the CDR3: TGCAGTGCCTTCTCACAGGGAACCTATAATTCACCCCTCCACTTT.

This clonotype showed up just a few times. The chain joins TRBV6-2 or TRBV6-3 to TRBJ2-5, with 8 nucleotides matching TRBD1. The J segment lost 2 bases and the V segment lost 4 bases, leaving 9 bases of the junction unmatched. The germline CDR1 and CDR2 sequences are MNHEY and SVGEGT. The CDR3 length is 16 residues. The CDR3 nucleotides read TGTGCCAGCAGTTTGACCCTCAGGGGGCTGCAAGAGACCCAGTACTTC. Its translation is CASSLTLRGLQETQYF.

This clonotype was seen a handful of times. The chain joins TRBV10-2 to TRBJ1-2; D is unclear. Germline CDR1 WSHSY, CDR2 SAAADI. The CDR3 sequence is 12 residues long. V was cut by 3 bases and J by 4 bases, with 6 bases left in between. CDR3: CASSEPGYGYTF. In DNA, the CDR3 is TGCGCCAGCAGTGAACCGGGCTATGGCTACACCTTC.

Only a few counts were recorded for this clonotype. The chain recombines TRBV30 with TRBJ2-7; no clear D gene. Looked up from germline, CDR1 is GTSNPN and CDR2 is SVGIG (reference sequence). There are 14 residues in the CDR3. V shed 2 bases and J shed 5 bases, with 16 bases lying between them. CDR3 loop: CAWSISQTSHEQYF. CDR3 coding DNA: TGTGCCTGGAGTATTTCTCAGACGAGCCACGAGCAGTACTTC.

This clonotype has ten or more counts. The CDR3 DNA follows: TGCGCCAGCAGCTTGGCCGGAGGGAGTCAGCCCCAGCATTTT. This translates into CASSLAGGSQPQHF. The rearrangement uses TRBV5-1 and TRBJ1-5, with unresolved D. This CDR3 has 14 amino acids. The ends were cut back, 0 bases at V and 6 bases at J, with 10 bases in the middle. CDR1 and CDR2 from the germline V gene are SGHRS and YFSETQ.

The sample holds a few counts of this clonotype. This chain joins TRBV14 and TRBJ2-7, with TRBD2 matching over 7 bases. Germline V gene sequence: CDR1 SGHDN, CDR2 FVKESK. The CDR3 is 16 amino acids. V dropped 0 bases and J dropped 3; count of bases not matched to a gene: 8. CDR3 sequence reads: CASSQDFSRGSYEQYF. The CDR3 DNA follows: TGTGCCAGCAGCCAAGACTTCTCGCGGGGGAGCTACGAGCAGTACTTC.

The sample holds many counts of this clonotype. The rearrangement uses TRBV5-1 and TRBJ2-3; no reliable D call. Germline CDR1 and CDR2: SGHRS and YFSETQ. Trimming left V 0 bases short and J 2 bases short, with 7 bases between. The CDR3 length is 14 residues. The chain's CDR3 is CASSLGRSTDTQYF. The CDR3 DNA reads as TGCGCCAGCAGCTTGGGCAGGTCCACAGATACGCAGTATTTT.

The sample holds many counts of this clonotype. The chain has TRBV12-3 or TRBV12-4 and TRBJ1-2; D not resolved. The CDR3 extends over 13 amino acids. V shed 1 base and J shed 7 bases, with 10 bases lying between them. Here the CDR3 DNA reads TGTGCCAGCAGTTTAGAGTGGGGAGGTGGCTACACCTTC. Amino acid sequence: CASSLEWGGGYTF.

This clonotype has at least ten counts. Here the CDR3 reads CAWIRYGGGSHEQFF. The CDR3 nucleotides read TGTGCCTGGATCCGCTACGGGGGGGGTAGTCATGAGCAGTTCTTC. V usage is TRBV30 and J usage is TRBJ2-1; TRBD2 agrees at 8 bases. V gave up 4 bases and J gave up 8 bases; unmatched junction bases: 13. CDR3 length: 15 amino acids. Germline V gene data show CDR1 as GTSNPN and CDR2 as SVGIG (reference sequence). Variable domain in full (rest from reference TRBV30 and TRBJ2-1): SQTIHQWPATLVQPVGSPLSLECTVEGTSNPNLYWYRQAAGRGLQLLFYSVGIGQISSEVPQNLSASRPQDRQFILSSKKLLLSDSGFYLCAWIRYGGGSHEQFFGPGTRLTVL.

This clonotype was seen more than once but under ten times. This may stem from a read error, because a much larger clone lies one nucleotide away. The chain is built from TRBV27 and TRBJ2-7; D possibly matches TRBD1 or TRBD2 (5 bases each). Germline lookup yields CDR1 MNHEY and CDR2 SMNVEV (reference sequence). CDR3 length: 14 amino acids. V lost 7 bases to trimming and J lost 1 base, with 14 bases between them. Here the CDR3 DNA reads TGTGCCAGCACGTCGAGGGGCGGGTCCTACGAGCAGTACTTC. It codes for CASTSRGGSYEQYF.

The V gene is TRBV20-1, the J gene TRBJ2-7; 10 nucleotides match TRBD1. Germline V lookup: CDR1 DFQATT, CDR2 SNEGSKA (reference sequence). Trimming cost V 2 bases and J 2 bases; bases outside gene matches: 9. This CDR3 region has 16 residues. In DNA form, the CDR3 reads TGCAGTGCTAGAAAATCCCCGGGACAGGGGCCCTACGAGCAGTACTTC. Encoded protein: CSARKSPGQGPYEQYF.

Only a few counts were recorded for this clonotype. The rearrangement links TRBV5-1 to TRBJ2-5; either TRBD1 or TRBD2 may fit D (5 bases each). Germline V gene lookup returns CDR1 SGHRS and CDR2 YFSETQ. V was shortened by 8 bases and J by 2 bases, with 16 bases between the two germline ends. The CDR3 spans 14 residues. In DNA form, the CDR3 reads TGCGCCAGTTCCCAAGGGGACCTACAAGAGACCCAGTACTTC. Protein: CASSQGDLQETQYF. The full variable domain, its missing parts supplied by reference TRBV5-1 and TRBJ2-5, is KAGVTQTPRYLIKTRGQQVTLSCSPISGHRSVSWYQQTPGQGLQFLFEYFSETQRNKGNFPGRFSGRQFSNSRSEMNVSTLELGDSALYLCASSQGDLQETQYFGPGTRLLVL.

This clonotype turned up a few times. J is TRBJ1-2 and V is TRBV5-1, with TRBD1 identical over 10 bases. V lost 7 bases to trimming and J lost 7 bases; unmatched junction nucleotides: 10. The CDR3 is 14 residues long. Germline V lookup: CDR1 SGHRS, CDR2 YFSETQ. CDR3 DNA sequence: TGCGCCAGCCAGCGGAGCGGGACAGGGGTTGGCTACACCTTC. Translation: CASQRSGTGVGYTF.

This clonotype has more than one count but fewer than ten. The chain uses TRBV19 and TRBJ1-2, with 12 bases that match TRBD1. V trimming: 6 bases; J trimming: 6 bases; junction bases outside the gene matches: 8. This CDR3 spans 15 amino acids. Germline loops: CDR1 LNHDA, CDR2 SQIVND (reference sequence). CDR3 nucleotide sequence: TGTGCCAGTAGACCGGGACAGGGGGCCTCGGATGGCTACACCTTC. Translating gives CASRPGQGASDGYTF. The full variable domain, rest sourced from reference TRBV19 and TRBJ1-2, is DGGITQSPKYLFRKEGQNVTLSCEQNLNHDAMYWYRQDPGQGLRLIYYSQIVNDFQKGDIAEGYSVSREKKESFPLTVTSAQKNPTAFYLCASRPGQGASDGYTFGSGTRLTVV.

This clonotype occurred a few times. The V gene is TRBV29-1, the J gene TRBJ2-5; D remains unclear. V lost 3 bases and J 1 base, leaving 6 bases between the germline ends. The CDR3 consists of 12 residues. Germline CDR1 and CDR2: SQVTM and ANQGSEA. This CDR3 reads CSVEWAQETQYF. The CDR3 bases are TGCAGCGTTGAGTGGGCCCAAGAGACCCAGTACTTC.

The rearrangement links TRBV7-9 to TRBJ2-3; TRBD1 aligns across 8 bases. CDR3 length equals 12 residues. Germline V CDR1 and CDR2: SEHNR, FQNEAQ (reference sequence). The V and J ends lost 8 bases and 15 bases, in that order; junction bases with no gene match: 13. This CDR3 reads CASAHAGTGTYF. CDR3 coding DNA: TGTGCCAGCGCCCACGCCGGGACAGGAACATATTTT.

The chain couples TRBV7-9 to TRBJ1-1; no firm D call. This CDR3 has 13 amino acids. Germline V gene sequence: CDR1 SEHNR, CDR2 FQNEAQ (reference sequence). V was shortened by 5 bases and J by 6 bases, with 13 bases between the two germline ends. The CDR3 spells CASSPDDNAEAFF. CDR3 bases: TGTGCCAGCAGCCCCGACGATAATGCTGAAGCTTTCTTT.

J is TRBJ2-1 and V is TRBV5-1, with D perhaps matching TRBD1 or TRBD2 (5 bases each). V was shortened by 4 bases and J by 8 bases, with 10 bases between the two germline ends. CDR1 is SGHRS, CDR2 YFSETQ, per germline. CDR3 length: 12 residues. Here the CDR3 DNA reads TGCGCCAGCAGCGTCCTGGGGGATGAGCAGTTCTTC. Amino acid sequence: CASSVLGDEQFF.

The V gene is TRBV9, the J gene TRBJ2-3, with D possibly being TRBD1 or TRBD2 (5 bases each). V shed 4 bases and J shed 5 bases, with 14 bases lying between them. The germline V gene encodes CDR1 SGDLS and CDR2 YYNGEE. The CDR3 length is 14 residues. The CDR3 sequence is CASSLGTNIDTQYF. The CDR3 bases are TGTGCCAGCAGCCTAGGGACGAATATAGATACGCAGTATTTT. The full variable domain, in which reference TRBV9 and TRBJ2-3 provide the parts outside the CDR3, is DSGVTQTPKHLITATGQRVTLRCSPRSGDLSVYWYQQSLDQGLQFLIQYYNGEERAKGNILERFSAQQFPDLHSELNLSSLELGDSALYFCASSLGTNIDTQYFGPGTRLTVL.